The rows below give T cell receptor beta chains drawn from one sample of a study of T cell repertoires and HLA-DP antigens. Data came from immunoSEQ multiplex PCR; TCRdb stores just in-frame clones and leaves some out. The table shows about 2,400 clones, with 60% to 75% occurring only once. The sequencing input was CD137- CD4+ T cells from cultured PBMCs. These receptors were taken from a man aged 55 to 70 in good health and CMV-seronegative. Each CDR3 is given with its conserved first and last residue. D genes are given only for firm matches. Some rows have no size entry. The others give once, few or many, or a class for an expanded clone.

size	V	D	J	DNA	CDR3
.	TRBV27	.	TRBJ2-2	TGTGCCAGCAGTCCCACCCTGACAGGGAACACCGGGGAGCTGTTTTTT	CASSPTLTGNTGELFF
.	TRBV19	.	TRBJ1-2	TGTGCCAGTAGTCCACTGACAGACTTCTATGGCTACACCTTC	CASSPLTDFYGYTF
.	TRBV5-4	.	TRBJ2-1	TGTGCCAGCAGTTCTAAGAACAATGAGCAGTTCTTC	CASSSKNNEQFF
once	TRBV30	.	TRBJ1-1	TGTGCCTGGAGTGTAAAGGTCCGGGGGAACACTGAAGCTTTCTTT	CAWSVKVRGNTEAFF
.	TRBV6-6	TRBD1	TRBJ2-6	TGTGCCAGCAGTAGTACAGGGGGCGCTGGGGCCAACGTCCTGACTTTC	CASSSTGGAGANVLTF
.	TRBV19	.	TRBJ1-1	TGTGCCAGTAGTGCTTGGTTAGGAGGCACTGAAGCTTTCTTT	CASSAWLGGTEAFF
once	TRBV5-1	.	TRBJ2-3	TGCGCCAGCAGCCCGATGTCTCTTGGGGTCGCACGAGATACGCAGTATTTT	CASSPMSLGVARDTQYF
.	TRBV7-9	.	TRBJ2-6	TGTGCCAGCAGCCGGACAGTAAGCTCTGGGGCCAACGTCCTGACTTTC	CASSRTVSSGANVLTF
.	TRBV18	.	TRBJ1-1	TGTGCCAGCTCACCACCTCGTCACACTGAAGCTTTCTTT	CASSPPRHTEAFF
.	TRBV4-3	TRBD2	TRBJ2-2	TGCGCCAGCAGCTCCCGGCTAGCGGGAACCCAACCCGGGGAGCTGTTTTTT	CASSSRLAGTQPGELFF
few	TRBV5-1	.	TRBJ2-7	TGCGCCAGCAGCTTGGTCCCAGGGGCCTACGAGCAGTACTTC	CASSLVPGAYEQYF
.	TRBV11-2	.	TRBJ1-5	TGTGCCAGCAGCTTAACTACAAATCAGCCCCAGCATTTT	CASSLTTNQPQHF
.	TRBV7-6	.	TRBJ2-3	TGTGCCAGCAGCTTAGATAGACCCCCTGCTTTTTTT	CASSLDRPPAFF
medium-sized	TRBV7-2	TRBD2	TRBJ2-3	TGTGCCAGCAGCCAATTAGCGGGATTAGGGACAGATACGCAGTATTTT	CASSQLAGLGTDTQYF
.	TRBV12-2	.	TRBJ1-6	TGTGCCAGCAGCGCCTGGGACAGGGGGTTTAATTCACCCCTCCACTTT	CASSAWDRGFNSPLHF
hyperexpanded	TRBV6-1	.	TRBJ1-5	TGTGCCAGCAGTGGGCTCGGGACACTCGGCAGCAATCAGCCCCAGCATTTT	CASSGLGTLGSNQPQHF
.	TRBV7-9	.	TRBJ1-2	TGCGCCAGCAGCCAATACTCCGGCAGGGGTTATGGCTACACCTTC	CASSQYSGRGYGYTF
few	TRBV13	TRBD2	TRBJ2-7	TGTGCCAGCAGCCCGCCCGGACTAGCGGACGGACCGCTCGAGCAGTACTTC	CASSPPGLADGPLEQYF
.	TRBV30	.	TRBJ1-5	TGTGCCTGGAGTGGGGAGGCGATTAGCAATCAGCCCCAGCATTTT	CAWSGEAISNQPQHF
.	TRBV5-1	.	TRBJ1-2	TGCGCCAGCAGCTCGGGGGTCAGAGGCTACACCTTC	CASSSGVRGYTF
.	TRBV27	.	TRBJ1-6	TGTGCCAGCAACGTACAGGGCCCTAATTCACCCCTCCACTTT	CASNVQGPNSPLHF
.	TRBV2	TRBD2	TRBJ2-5	TGTGCCAGCAGGAGGACTAGCGGGGGACAAGAGACCCAGTACTTC	CASRRTSGGQETQYF
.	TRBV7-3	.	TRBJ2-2	TGTGCCAGCAGCTTAGGGGGGAGGAGCACCGGGGAGCTGTTTTTT	CASSLGGRSTGELFF
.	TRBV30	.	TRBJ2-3	TGTGCCTGGACTAGCGTGGCAGATACGCAGTATTTT	CAWTSVADTQYF
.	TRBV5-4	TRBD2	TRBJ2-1	TGTGCCAGCAGCTTGCGGGGGAGGGCCAACAATGAGCAGTTCTTC	CASSLRGRANNEQFF
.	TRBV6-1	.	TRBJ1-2	TGTGCCAGCAGCGTTGGACAAGGAACCTACTATGGCTACACCTTC	CASSVGQGTYYGYTF
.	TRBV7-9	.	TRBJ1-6	TGTGCCAGCAGCTCCCTTGAGATACAGTTTCCCGCCCTCCACTTT	CASSSLEIQFPALHF
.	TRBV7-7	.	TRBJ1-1	TGTGCCAGCAGCTTAAAGAGTGGCACTGAAGCTTTCTTT	CASSLKSGTEAFF
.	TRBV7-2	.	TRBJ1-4	TGTGCCAGCAGCTTAGCGGGACGGTATAATGAAAAACTGTTTTTT	CASSLAGRYNEKLFF
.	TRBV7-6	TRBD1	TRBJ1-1	TGTGCCAGCAGCTTACAGGACAGGGGTGGGACTGAAGCTTTCTTT	CASSLQDRGGTEAFF
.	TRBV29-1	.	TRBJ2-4	TGCAGCGTTTACTGGGGGCTTGGCCAAAACATTCAGTACTTC	CSVYWGLGQNIQYF
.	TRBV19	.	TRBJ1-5	TGTGCCAGTAGTAATCGTTACTCGGAAAACAATCAGCCCCAGCATTTT	CASSNRYSENNQPQHF
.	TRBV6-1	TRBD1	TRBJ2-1	TGTGCCAGCAGTGACCGGGACAGGGGGCCCTACAATGAGCAGTTCTTC	CASSDRDRGPYNEQFF
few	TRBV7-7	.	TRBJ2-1	TGTGCCAGCAGCCCCGGATCTTCCTACAATGAGCAGTTCTTC	CASSPGSSYNEQFF
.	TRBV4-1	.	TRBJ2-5	TGCGCCAGCAGCCAAGAAGAAAGGGGGAACCAAGAGACCCAGTACTTC	CASSQEERGNQETQYF
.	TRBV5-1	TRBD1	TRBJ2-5	TGCGCCAGCAGCTTGGGACAGGGGGCGAGGGAGACCCAGTACTTC	CASSLGQGARETQYF
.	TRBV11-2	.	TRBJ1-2	TGTGCCAGCACCTACATGAGGGGGTGGAAGGACTATGGCTACACCTTC	CASTYMRGWKDYGYTF
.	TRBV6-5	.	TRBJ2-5	TGTGCCAGCAGTAGAACGCCGAAAGAGACCCAGTACTTC	CASSRTPKETQYF
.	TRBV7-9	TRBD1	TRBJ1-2	TGTGCCAGCAGCTTAGGGGGACAGGGGGCCGGGAGCTACACCTTC	CASSLGGQGAGSYTF
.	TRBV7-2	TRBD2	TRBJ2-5	TGTGCCAGCAGCTTTTACGGGAGGGGCAAAGAGACCCAGTACTTC	CASSFYGRGKETQYF
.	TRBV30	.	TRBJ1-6	TGTGCCTGGAATTTAGGGCGGAATTCACCCCTCCACTTT	CAWNLGRNSPLHF
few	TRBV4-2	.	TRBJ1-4	TGTGCCAGCAGCCAAGGGCCAGGGGATAATGAAAAACTGTTTTTT	CASSQGPGDNEKLFF
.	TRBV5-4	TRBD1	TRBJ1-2	TGTGCCAGCAGCGTGACCGGGACAGGGGACTATGGCTACACCTTC	CASSVTGTGDYGYTF
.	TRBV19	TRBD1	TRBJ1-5	TGTGCCAGTAGTATTGGGACAGGAGGTCGGAGCAATCAGCCCCAGCATTTT	CASSIGTGGRSNQPQHF
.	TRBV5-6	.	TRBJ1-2	TGTGCCAGCAGCTTAACAGGGTCTGGCTACACCTTC	CASSLTGSGYTF
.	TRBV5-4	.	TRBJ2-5	TGTGCCAGCAGCTTTGCCCCGGGGCAAGAGACCCAGTACTTC	CASSFAPGQETQYF
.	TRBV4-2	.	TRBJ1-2	TGTGCCAGCAGCCAAGATCAGAACCGAATTGAGGACTATGGCTACACCTTC	CASSQDQNRIEDYGYTF
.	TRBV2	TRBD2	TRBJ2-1	TGTGCCAGCAGTGAGATTTCGGGACTAGCGGGAGGGGTGGTAGGCAATGAGCAGTTCTTC	CASSEISGLAGGVVGNEQFF
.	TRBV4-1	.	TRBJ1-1	TGCGCCAGCAGGGGATGGGTAAAAAACACTGAAGCTTTCTTT	CASRGWVKNTEAFF
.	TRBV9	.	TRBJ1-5	TGTGCCAGCAGCCCAGATAGCAATCAGCCCCAGCATTTT	CASSPDSNQPQHF